This T cell receptor beta chain is from a study of blood T cell repertoires in COVID-19. About the research overall: Nucleic acid was either cDNA or gDNA, and it came from T cells, B-cell-depleted T cells, or PBMCs.

Trimming at V came to 3 bases and at J to 7 bases, leaving 4 bases not matched to a gene. The CDR3 length is 14 residues. Looked up from germline, CDR1 is SGHNT and CDR2 is YYREEE (reference sequence). Data came from immunoSEQ multiplex PCR; TCRdb stores just in-frame clones and leaves some out. Of 200,000 or so clones in the sample, 70% to 90% were seen once. The receptor comes from a woman in her 70s with active or convalescent COVID-19. The sequenced sample was peripheral blood. The chain employs TRBV5-4 and TRBJ2-2, with TRBD2 identical over 9 bases. The CDR3 sequence: CASSYRTSVGELFF. The DNA of the CDR3 is TGTGCCAGCAGCTATAGGACTAGCGTCGGGGAGCTGTTTTTT.